Below are 25 T cell receptor beta chains sequenced from a single sample in a study of T cell clonality in common variable immunodeficiency. The table came from immunoSEQ multiplex PCR; TCRdb's copy has only in-frame clones and leaves some out. The sample presents under 40,000 clones, none singletons. The study's findings and limits: Fewer deletions and N-nucleotide insertions were reportedly seen in common variable immunodeficiency TCR beta sequences.

These receptors' antigens are unknown. The material sequenced was peripheral blood mononuclear cells. These receptors were collected from a human donor with common variable immunodeficiency.

This clone was observed a handful of times. With the read ending 3 residues before the CDR3 end, the germline J gene is used to fill in that end. The rearrangement links TRBV30 to TRBJ2-6; D possibly corresponds to TRBD2 (6 bases). CDR1 and CDR2 from the germline V gene are GTSNPN and SVGIG (reference sequence). The CDR3 is 16 amino acids. V was cut by 3 bases and J by 0 bases, with 12 bases left in between. The CDR3 spells CAWRTGTVSGANVLTF. The DNA read from the CDR3 is TGTGCCTGGAGAACCGGGACTGTCTCTGGGGCCAACGTC.

This clone was seen more than once but under ten times. The read halts 3 residues ahead of the CDR3 end, with the missing end drawn from the germline J gene. The chain carries TRBV7-2 and TRBJ1-1; the D is unclear. Germline V lookup: CDR1 SGHTA, CDR2 FQGNSA. This CDR3 is 15 amino acids long. Trimming left V 5 bases short and J 2 bases short, with 15 bases between. The CDR3 here is CASSPQPISNTEAFF. The DNA read from the CDR3 is TGTGCCAGCAGCCCTCAACCCATAAGCAACACTGAA.

At least ten counts were recorded for this clone. The read falls 3 residues short of the CDR3 end, and the missing part is taken from the germline J gene. V gene TRBV2 combines with J gene TRBJ2-5; perhaps TRBD2 as D (8 bases). Germline CDR1 reads SNHLY; CDR2 reads FYNNEI. V lost 8 bases and J lost 4, with 17 bases in between. The CDR3 has 14 amino acids. This chain's CDR3 is CASQGGGLGETQYF. The sequenced CDR3 bases are TGTGCCAGCCAGGGGGGGGGACTAGGAGAGACC.

Notes on this clone: The observed sequence ends 3 residues before the CDR3 terminus, with the missing tail filled in from the germline J gene. This sequence joins TRBV7-2 and TRBJ2-2; D remains ambiguous. The CDR3 is 14 residues long. Looked up from germline, CDR1 is SGHTA and CDR2 is FQGNSA. The V end lost 6 bases, the J end lost 4 bases, and 12 bases lay between the germline ends. The sequenced CDR3 bases are TGTGCCAGCAGTTTTTCAGCAGGCACCGGGGAG. This sequence encodes CASSFSAGTGE. The whole CDR3 protein is CASSFSAGTGELFF.

This clone was seen only a few times. The missing CDR3 end, 3 residues past where the read stops, is filled in from the germline J gene. The chain is built from TRBV5-1 and TRBJ1-6; tentative D call: TRBD1 (5 bases). V lost 4 bases to trimming and J lost 8 bases, with 13 bases between them. Germline loops: CDR1 SGHRS, CDR2 YFSETQ. The CDR3 length is 14 residues. CDR3 sequence reads: CASSIGTRDSPLHF. CDR3 bases read: TGCGCCAGCAGCATCGGGACTCGAGATTCACCC.

This clone has more than one count but fewer than ten. The chain's CDR3 is CASSVQLYEQYF. The sequenced part of the CDR3 DNA is TGTGCCAGCAGTGTCCAGTTGTACGAG. The chain recombines TRBV6-1 with TRBJ2-7, with D unresolved. The observed sequence ends 3 residues before the CDR3 terminus, with the missing tail filled in from the germline J gene. The V and J ends lost 4 bases and 4 bases respectively, with 8 bases between them. Germline lookup yields CDR1 MNHNS and CDR2 SASEGT. The CDR3 loop spans 12 amino acids.

This clone was detected a few times. The DNA ends 3 residues before the CDR3 does, and the rest of the CDR3 is filled in from the germline J gene. V and J are TRBV19 and TRBJ2-7; a weak D match, TRBD2 (6 bases). V dropped 8 bases and J dropped 4 bases, with 9 bases sitting between them. The CDR3 length is 11 residues. CDR1 is LNHDA, CDR2 SQIVND, per germline (reference sequence). CDR3 DNA, as far as it was read: TGTGCCAGTGTGCGGGAATACGAG. This gives the protein CASVREYE. In full, the CDR3 reads CASVREYEQYF.

There are a few counts of this clone. From the germline J gene comes the end of the CDR3, since the read stops 3 residues before it. The J gene is TRBJ2-7, the V gene TRBV5-1; 8 positions match TRBD2. CDR1 is SGHRS and CDR2 is YFSETQ in the germline V gene. The junction had 5 bases not matched to a gene; V was cut back by 6 bases and J by 0 bases. CDR3 size: 14 residues. The CDR3 loop is CASTPRGGSYEQYF. The DNA read from the CDR3 is TGCGCCAGCACCCCTCGGGGGGGCTCCTACGAG.

This clone was seen a few times. Read sequence stops 3 residues before the CDR3 end, and the germline J gene provides the missing end. The V gene is TRBV5-4, the J gene TRBJ2-7; 7 positions agree with TRBD1. The CDR3 has 13 amino acids. The V segment lost 7 bases and the J segment 6 bases; nucleotides outside the gene matches: 10. Germline CDR1 SGHNT, CDR2 YYREEE (reference sequence). The DNA read from the CDR3 is TGTGCCAGCTCCTCCAAAGGGGGCGGCGAG. Amino acids: CASSSKGGGE. The CDR3 reads in full as CASSSKGGGEQYF.

This clone occurred many times. Sequencing ends 3 residues short of the CDR3 end; the germline J gene provides the rest. The chain recombines TRBV20-1 with TRBJ2-7; 7 bases are a match to TRBD2. This CDR3 spans 14 amino acids. Germline values: CDR1 DFQATT, CDR2 SNEGSKA (reference sequence). V lost 4 bases to trimming and J lost 0 bases; unmatched junction nucleotides: 6. CDR3 sequence: CSATPGTTSYEQYF. The sequenced CDR3 bases are TGCAGTGCTACCCCCGGGACTACCTCCTACGAG.

As to this clone: The read ends 3 residues early relative to the CDR3; the germline J gene fills the gap. The chain has TRBV18 and TRBJ1-1; 9 bases match TRBD1. The CDR3 consists of 14 residues. Germline CDR1 reads KGHSH; CDR2 reads LQKENI. V lost 3 bases and J lost 4; bases outside the gene matches: 3. CDR3 bases read: TGTGCCAGCTCACCGACAGGGGGGAGCACTGAA. Translated: CASSPTGGSTE. The entire CDR3 protein is CASSPTGGSTEAFF.

This clone was picked up many times. The DNA read from the CDR3 is TGTGCCAGCAGGTCAATTTCCTACGAG. It translates to CASRSISYE. The entire CDR3 protein reads CASRSISYEQYF. V is TRBV7-9 and J is TRBJ2-7; D remains unclear. The read finishes 3 residues shy of the CDR3 end, and the germline J gene is used to complete it. V dropped 6 bases and J dropped 1 base, with 7 bases sitting between them. CDR1 and CDR2 from the germline V gene are SEHNR and FQNEAQ (reference sequence). This CDR3 comprises 12 residues.

This clone has at least ten counts. The read terminates 3 residues before the CDR3 end, so the remaining end is supplied by the germline J gene. V usage is TRBV7-2 and J usage is TRBJ2-3, with D hard to call. Trimming removed 3 bases from V and 4 bases from J, with 5 bases in between. CDR3 size: 12 residues. Germline assignment: CDR1 SGHTA and CDR2 FQGNSA. The DNA read from the CDR3 is TGTGCCAGCAGCTTCTTTGCAGATACG. Its protein product is CASSFFADT. The full CDR3 protein reads CASSFFADTQYF.

As to this clone: The CDR3 goes on 3 residues after the read ends, and that part is filled in from the germline J gene. This chain joins TRBV30 and TRBJ1-5; 8 bases match TRBD1. V trimming: 0 bases; J trimming: 6 bases; junction bases outside the gene matches: 13. This CDR3 has 17 amino acids. Germline V gene sequence: CDR1 GTSNPN, CDR2 SVGIG (reference sequence). This chain's CDR3 is CAWSVGTDLTGVQPQHF. CDR3 DNA (partial): TGTGCCTGGAGTGTCGGGACAGATTTGACAGGGGTTCAGCCC.

Only a few counts were recorded for this clone. With the read ending 3 residues before the CDR3 end, the germline J gene is used to fill in that end. The gene calls are TRBV2 and TRBJ2-5; 7 bases agree with TRBD1. The V gene's germline CDR1 is SNHLY and CDR2 FYNNEI. The V gene end was trimmed by 6 bases and the J gene end by 1 base; junction bases not matched to a gene: 2. The CDR3 sequence is 13 residues long. CDR3 DNA (partial): TGTGCCAGCAGAGGGGACAGCCAAGAGACC. It encodes CASRGDSQET. The CDR3 in its entirety is CASRGDSQETQYF.

Notes on this clone: The read terminates 3 residues ahead of where the CDR3 ends, so the germline J gene completes it. This chain uses TRBV6-2 or TRBV6-3 with TRBJ2-5; D unclear. Germline CDR1 reads MNHEY; CDR2 reads SVGEGT. V shed 6 bases and J shed 4 bases, with 6 bases lying between them. The CDR3 totals 11 residues. The part of the CDR3 DNA that was read is TGTGCCAGCAGCCTCGGAGAGACC. Translation gives CASSLGET. In full, the CDR3 reads CASSLGETQYF.

As to this clone: The CDR3 end falls 3 residues outside the read, so it is completed with the germline J gene. The chain joins TRBV2 to TRBJ2-5; 15 bases map to TRBD2. CDR1 is SNHLY and CDR2 is FYNNEI in the germline V gene. J was trimmed by 4 bases and V by 6 bases; bases with no gene match: 9. CDR3 length equals 17 residues. CDR3 bases read: TGTGCCAGCAGCCCGGGGACTAGCGGGGGGAATGGAGAGACC. Translating it yields CASSPGTSGGNGET. In full, the CDR3 is CASSPGTSGGNGETQYF.

This clone was counted many times. The CDR3 extends 3 residues past the end of the read, so its final part is completed from the germline J gene. The chain joins TRBV2 to TRBJ2-5; maybe TRBD2 (5 bases). Deletions cut 7 bases from V and 5 bases from J, with 8 bases between. This CDR3 has 11 amino acids. Per the germline V gene, CDR1 is SNHLY and CDR2 is FYNNEI. CDR3 protein: CASTLAETQYF. The covered CDR3 bases are TGTGCCAGCACATTAGCGGAGACC.

Comments on this clone: The read ends 3 residues shy of where the CDR3 ends; the end is completed using the germline J gene. The rearrangement joins TRBV30 to TRBJ1-2, with a tentative D call TRBD1 (6 bases). Germline V CDR1 and CDR2: GTSNPN, SVGIG (reference sequence). CDR3 length equals 13 residues. Trimming took off 2 bases at V and 2 bases at J, with 9 bases between the two ends. This CDR3 reads CAWSLQGNYGYTF. The sequenced part of the CDR3 DNA is TGTGCCTGGAGTCTGCAGGGGAACTATGGC.

On this clone itself: The sequenced fragment ends 3 residues before the CDR3 boundary, so the rest is inferred from the germline J gene. The chain links TRBV18 to TRBJ1-1; no firm D call. Trimming cost V 1 base and J 5 bases, with 14 bases left between them. Germline V CDR1 and CDR2: KGHSH, LQKENI. The CDR3 is made up of 15 amino acids. The CDR3 DNA, read in part, is TGTGCCAGCTCACCACTCCCGGGGTCCCCAACTGAA. Its protein product is CASSPLPGSPTE. The whole CDR3 protein is CASSPLPGSPTEAFF.

This clone was recorded a few times. From the germline J gene comes the end of the CDR3, since the read stops 3 residues before it. The rearrangement joins TRBV30 to TRBJ1-2, with 10 positions matching TRBD1. This CDR3 is 14 amino acids long. Germline loops: CDR1 GTSNPN, CDR2 SVGIG (reference sequence). The CDR3 bases that were read are TGTGCCTGTCCAGGGGACAGGGGCCCGGCACTC. Translation gives CACPGDRGPAL. The whole CDR3 protein reads CACPGDRGPALYTF.

In regard to this clone: Read data end 3 residues before the CDR3 end; the end is taken from the germline J gene. This sequence joins TRBV19 and TRBJ1-5; D possibly corresponds to TRBD1 (6 bases). Trimming removed 7 bases at V and 0 bases at J, with 13 bases between. This CDR3 region has 15 residues. Germline V gene sequence: CDR1 LNHDA, CDR2 SQIVND (reference sequence). The sequenced part of the CDR3 DNA is TGTGCCAGTATGGGGGGGCGATATAGCAATCAGCCC. Its translation: CASMGGRYSNQP. In full, the CDR3 reads CASMGGRYSNQPQHF.

This clone was seen at least ten times. Coverage ceases 3 residues before the CDR3 finishes, and the germline J gene fills in the end. The chain is built from TRBV7-9 and TRBJ1-2, with 11 nucleotides matching TRBD1. The CDR3 extends over 15 amino acids. CDR1 and CDR2 (germline): SEHNR, FQNEAQ (reference sequence). The J segment lost 7 bases and the V segment lost 1 base, leaving 5 bases of the junction unmatched. CDR3 protein: CASSLGGQGVGGYTF. The CDR3 DNA, read in part, is TGTGCCAGCAGCTTAGGGGGACAGGGGGTAGGTGGC.

To note about this clone: The read terminates 3 residues before the CDR3 end, so the remaining end is supplied by the germline J gene. The chain joins TRBV2 to TRBJ2-1; D is possibly TRBD1 (6 bases). V shed 6 bases and J shed 4 bases, with 13 bases lying between them. The CDR3 length is 14 residues. Germline CDR1 is SNHLY and CDR2 is FYNNEI. The CDR3 region is CASSRDTSYNEQFF. CDR3 DNA, as far as it was read: TGTGCCAGCAGCCGGGACACTAGTTACAATGAG.

A word on this clone: Read coverage stops 3 residues before the CDR3 terminus; the germline J gene supplies the remainder. This chain joins TRBV7-9 and TRBJ1-5; 8 nucleotides agree with TRBD1. The CDR3 is 15 residues long. Germline assignment: CDR1 SEHNR and CDR2 FQNEAQ (reference sequence). After removal of 5 bases from V and 4 bases from J, the junction contained 7 bases not matched to a gene. The CDR3: CASSVYRGGNQPQHF. The part of the CDR3 DNA that was read is TGTGCCAGCAGCGTATACAGGGGGGGGAATCAGCCC.